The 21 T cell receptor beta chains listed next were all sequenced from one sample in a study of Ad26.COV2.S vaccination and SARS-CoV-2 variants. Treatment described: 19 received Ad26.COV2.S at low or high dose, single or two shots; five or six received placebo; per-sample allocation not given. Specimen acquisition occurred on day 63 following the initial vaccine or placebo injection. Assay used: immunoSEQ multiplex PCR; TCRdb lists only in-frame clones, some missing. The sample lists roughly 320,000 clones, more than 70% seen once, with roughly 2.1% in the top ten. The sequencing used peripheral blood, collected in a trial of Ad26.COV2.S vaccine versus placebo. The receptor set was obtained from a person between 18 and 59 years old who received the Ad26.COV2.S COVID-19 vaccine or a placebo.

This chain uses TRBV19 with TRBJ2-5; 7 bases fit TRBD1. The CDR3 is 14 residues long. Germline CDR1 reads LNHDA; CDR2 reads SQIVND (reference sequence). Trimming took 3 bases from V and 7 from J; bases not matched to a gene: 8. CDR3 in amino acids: CASSMETGWGTQYF. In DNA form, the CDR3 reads TGTGCCAGTAGTATGGAGACAGGGTGGGGGACCCAGTACTTC.

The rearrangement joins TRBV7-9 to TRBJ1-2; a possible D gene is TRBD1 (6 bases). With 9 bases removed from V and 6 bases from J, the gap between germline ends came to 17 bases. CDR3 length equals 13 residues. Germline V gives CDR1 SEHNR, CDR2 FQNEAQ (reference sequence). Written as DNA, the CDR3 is TGTGCCAGTAACAGGGAATGGGAGAATGGCTACACCTTC. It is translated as CASNREWENGYTF.

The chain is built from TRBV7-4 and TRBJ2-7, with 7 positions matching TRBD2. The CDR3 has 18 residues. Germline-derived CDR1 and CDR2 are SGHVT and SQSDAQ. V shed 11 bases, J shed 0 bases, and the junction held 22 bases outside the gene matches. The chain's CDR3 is CAPHSLLSVGGYSYEQYF. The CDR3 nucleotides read TGTGCCCCACATAGCTTACTATCGGTCGGGGGGTACTCCTACGAGCAGTACTTC.

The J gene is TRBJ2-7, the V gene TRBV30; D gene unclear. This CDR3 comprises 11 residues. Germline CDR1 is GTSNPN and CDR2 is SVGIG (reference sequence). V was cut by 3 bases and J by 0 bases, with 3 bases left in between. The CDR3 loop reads CAWRGSYEQYF. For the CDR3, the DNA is TGTGCCTGGAGGGGCTCCTACGAGCAGTACTTC.

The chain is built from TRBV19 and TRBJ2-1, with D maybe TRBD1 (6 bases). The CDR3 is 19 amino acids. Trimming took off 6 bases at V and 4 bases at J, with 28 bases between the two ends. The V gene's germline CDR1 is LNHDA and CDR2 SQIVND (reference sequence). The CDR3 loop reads CASSSRVGAALSGYNEQFF. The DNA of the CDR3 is TGTGCCAGTAGCTCCCGGGTGGGGGCTGCTCTCTCCGGATACAATGAGCAGTTCTTC.

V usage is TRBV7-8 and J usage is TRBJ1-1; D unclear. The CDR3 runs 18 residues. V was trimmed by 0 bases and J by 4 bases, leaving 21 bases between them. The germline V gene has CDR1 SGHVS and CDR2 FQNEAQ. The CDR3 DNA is TGTGCCAGCAGCTTAGCCGGTAGGGCAGGCCAAGGCGGCACTGAAGCTTTCTTT. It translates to CASSLAGRAGQGGTEAFF.

This CDR3 reads CASSQVTGGGSPLHF. The CDR3 nucleotides read TGTGCCAGCAGCCAAGTCACAGGGGGTGGCTCACCCCTCCACTTT. The chain combines TRBV3-1 (or the pseudogene TRBV3-2) with TRBJ1-6, with TRBD1 matching over 8 bases. J gave up 10 bases and V 1 base, and 6 bases lay outside the gene matches. The germline CDR1 and CDR2 sequences are LGHDT and YNNKEL (reference sequence). The CDR3 covers 15 residues.

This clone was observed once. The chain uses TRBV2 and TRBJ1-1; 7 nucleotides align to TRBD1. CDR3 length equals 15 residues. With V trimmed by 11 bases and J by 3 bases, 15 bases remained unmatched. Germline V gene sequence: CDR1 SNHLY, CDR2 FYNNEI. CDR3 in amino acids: CALMRRGRGDTEAFF. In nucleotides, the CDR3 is TGTGCCCTGATGCGTCGGGGCAGGGGGGACACTGAAGCTTTCTTT.

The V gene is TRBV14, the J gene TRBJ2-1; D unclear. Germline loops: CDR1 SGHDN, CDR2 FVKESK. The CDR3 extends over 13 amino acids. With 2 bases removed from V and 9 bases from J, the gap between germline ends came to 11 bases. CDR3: CASSQPLTGEQFF. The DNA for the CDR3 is TGTGCCAGCAGCCAACCTCTGACGGGTGAGCAGTTCTTC.

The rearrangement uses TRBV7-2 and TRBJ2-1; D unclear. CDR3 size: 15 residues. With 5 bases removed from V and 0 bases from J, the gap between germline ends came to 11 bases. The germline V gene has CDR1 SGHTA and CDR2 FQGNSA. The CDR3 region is CASSPRAGSYNEQFF. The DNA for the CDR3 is TGTGCCAGCAGCCCCCGTGCTGGCTCCTACAATGAGCAGTTCTTC.

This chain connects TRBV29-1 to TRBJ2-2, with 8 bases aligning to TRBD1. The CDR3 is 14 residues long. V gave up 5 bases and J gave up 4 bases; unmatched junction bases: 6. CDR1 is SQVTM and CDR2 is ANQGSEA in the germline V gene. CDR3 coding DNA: TGCAGCGTTCAGACAGGGGCCACCACCGGGGAGCTGTTTTTT. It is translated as CSVQTGATTGELFF.

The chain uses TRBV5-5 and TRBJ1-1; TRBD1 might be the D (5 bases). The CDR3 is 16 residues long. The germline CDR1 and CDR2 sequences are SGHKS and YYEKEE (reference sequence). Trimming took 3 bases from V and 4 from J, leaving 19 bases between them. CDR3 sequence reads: CASSSPTFAGGTEAFF. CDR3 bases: TGTGCCAGCAGCTCCCCAACTTTCGCGGGGGGCACTGAAGCTTTCTTT. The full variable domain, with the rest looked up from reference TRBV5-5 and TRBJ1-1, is DAGVTQSPTHLIKTRGQQVTLRCSPISGHKSVSWYQQVLGQGPQFIFQYYEKEERGRGNFPDRFSARQFPNYSSELNVNALLLGDSALYLCASSSPTFAGGTEAFFGQGTRLTVV.

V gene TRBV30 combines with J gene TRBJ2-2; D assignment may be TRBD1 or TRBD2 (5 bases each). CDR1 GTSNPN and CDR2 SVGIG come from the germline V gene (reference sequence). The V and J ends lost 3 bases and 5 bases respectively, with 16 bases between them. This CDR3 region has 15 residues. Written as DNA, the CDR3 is TGTGCCTGGAGCCGAGATGGGGGACGGACCGGGGAGCTGTTTTTT. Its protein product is CAWSRDGGRTGELFF.

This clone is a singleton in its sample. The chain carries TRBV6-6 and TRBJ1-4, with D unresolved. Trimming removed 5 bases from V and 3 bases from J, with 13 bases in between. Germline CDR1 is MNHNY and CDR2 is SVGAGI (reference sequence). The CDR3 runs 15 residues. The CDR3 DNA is TGTGCCAGCAGTCCCTTAGACGAACCTAATGAAAAACTGTTTTTT. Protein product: CASSPLDEPNEKLFF.

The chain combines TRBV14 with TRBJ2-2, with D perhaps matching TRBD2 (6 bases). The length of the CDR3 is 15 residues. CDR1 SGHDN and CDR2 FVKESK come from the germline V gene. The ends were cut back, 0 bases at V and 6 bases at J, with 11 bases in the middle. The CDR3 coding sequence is TGTGCCAGCAGCCAAGATCGGTGGGGGGCCGGGGAGCTGTTTTTT. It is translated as CASSQDRWGAGELFF. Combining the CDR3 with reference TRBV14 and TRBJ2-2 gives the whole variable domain EAGVTQFPSHSVIEKGQTVTLRCDPISGHDNLYWYRRVMGKEIKFLLHFVKESKQDESGMPNNRFLAERTGGTYSTLKVQPAELEDSGVYFCASSQDRWGAGELFFGEGSRLTVL.

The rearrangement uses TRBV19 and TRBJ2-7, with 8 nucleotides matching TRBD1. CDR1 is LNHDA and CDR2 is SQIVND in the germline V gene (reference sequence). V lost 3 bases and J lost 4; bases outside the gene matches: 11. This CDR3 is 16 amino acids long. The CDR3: CASSMSAQTGVYEQYF. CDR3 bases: TGTGCCAGTAGTATGAGCGCCCAGACAGGGGTTTACGAGCAGTACTTC. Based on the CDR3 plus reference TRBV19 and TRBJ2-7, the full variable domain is DGGITQSPKYLFRKEGQNVTLSCEQNLNHDAMYWYRQDPGQGLRLIYYSQIVNDFQKGDIAEGYSVSREKKESFPLTVTSAQKNPTAFYLCASSMSAQTGVYEQYFGPGTRLTVT.

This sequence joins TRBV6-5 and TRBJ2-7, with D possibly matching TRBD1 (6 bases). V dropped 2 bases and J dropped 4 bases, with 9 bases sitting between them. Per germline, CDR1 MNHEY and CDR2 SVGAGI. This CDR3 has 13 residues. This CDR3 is CASSYGTRYEQYF. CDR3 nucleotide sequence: TGTGCCAGCAGTTACGGGACAAGATACGAGCAGTACTTC.

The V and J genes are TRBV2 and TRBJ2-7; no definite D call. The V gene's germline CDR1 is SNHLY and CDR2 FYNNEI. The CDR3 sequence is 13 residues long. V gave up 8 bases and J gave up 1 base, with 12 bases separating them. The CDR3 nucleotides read TGTGCCAGCTGCAGGATCCGTTCCTACGAGCAGTACTTC. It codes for CASCRIRSYEQYF.

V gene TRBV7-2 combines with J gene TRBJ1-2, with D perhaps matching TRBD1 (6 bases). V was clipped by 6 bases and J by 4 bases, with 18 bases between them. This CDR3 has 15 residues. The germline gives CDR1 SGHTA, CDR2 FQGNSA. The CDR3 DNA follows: TGTGCCAGCAGGACCCCGGAGGGGGGGCTCTATGGCTACACCTTC. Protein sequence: CASRTPEGGLYGYTF.

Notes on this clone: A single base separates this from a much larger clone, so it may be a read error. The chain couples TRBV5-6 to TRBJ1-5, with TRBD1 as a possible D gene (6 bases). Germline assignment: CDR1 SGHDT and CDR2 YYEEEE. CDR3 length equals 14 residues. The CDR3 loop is CARRRGGGGQPQHF. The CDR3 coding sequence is TGTGCCCGCAGAAGAGGGGGGGGAGGCCAGCCCCAGCATTTT.

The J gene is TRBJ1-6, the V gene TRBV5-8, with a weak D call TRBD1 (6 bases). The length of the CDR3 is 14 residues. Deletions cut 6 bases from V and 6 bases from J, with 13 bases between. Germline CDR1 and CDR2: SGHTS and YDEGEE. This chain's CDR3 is CASTAGGRNSPLHF. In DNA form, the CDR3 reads TGTGCCAGCACCGCGGGGGGGCGTAATTCACCCCTCCACTTT.